This entry features one TCR beta chain sequence. The data originate from a study of technical replicates of blood from a few donors. The germline V gene encodes CDR1 SEHNR and CDR2 FQNEAQ (reference sequence). V shed 1 base and J 3 bases; nucleotides not matched to a gene: 3. The CDR3 loop spans 15 amino acids. Profiled with immunoSEQ multiplex PCR; TCRdb holds only in-frame clones, not every one. This sample has around 65,000 clones, with over 70% found just once. The clonotype originates from a human donor in good health. Some clones in this sample may be carry-over from other donors' samples. Input material: PBMCs. The V and J genes are TRBV7-9 and TRBJ2-5; 9 nucleotides agree with TRBD2. CDR3 sequence: CASSLDSGGKETQYF. The CDR3 region has the DNA TGTGCCAGCAGCTTAGATAGCGGGGGTAAAGAGACCCAGTACTTC.